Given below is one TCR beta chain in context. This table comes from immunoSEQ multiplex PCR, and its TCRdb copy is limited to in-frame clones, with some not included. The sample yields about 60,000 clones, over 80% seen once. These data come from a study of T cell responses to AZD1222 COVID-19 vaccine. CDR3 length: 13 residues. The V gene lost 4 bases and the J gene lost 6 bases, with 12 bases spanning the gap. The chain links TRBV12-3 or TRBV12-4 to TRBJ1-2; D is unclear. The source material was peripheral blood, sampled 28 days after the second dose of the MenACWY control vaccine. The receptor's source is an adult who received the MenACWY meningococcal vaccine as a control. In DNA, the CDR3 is TGTGCCAGCAGTTACGATAGTCGCAATGGCTACACCTTC. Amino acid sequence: CASSYDSRNGYTF.